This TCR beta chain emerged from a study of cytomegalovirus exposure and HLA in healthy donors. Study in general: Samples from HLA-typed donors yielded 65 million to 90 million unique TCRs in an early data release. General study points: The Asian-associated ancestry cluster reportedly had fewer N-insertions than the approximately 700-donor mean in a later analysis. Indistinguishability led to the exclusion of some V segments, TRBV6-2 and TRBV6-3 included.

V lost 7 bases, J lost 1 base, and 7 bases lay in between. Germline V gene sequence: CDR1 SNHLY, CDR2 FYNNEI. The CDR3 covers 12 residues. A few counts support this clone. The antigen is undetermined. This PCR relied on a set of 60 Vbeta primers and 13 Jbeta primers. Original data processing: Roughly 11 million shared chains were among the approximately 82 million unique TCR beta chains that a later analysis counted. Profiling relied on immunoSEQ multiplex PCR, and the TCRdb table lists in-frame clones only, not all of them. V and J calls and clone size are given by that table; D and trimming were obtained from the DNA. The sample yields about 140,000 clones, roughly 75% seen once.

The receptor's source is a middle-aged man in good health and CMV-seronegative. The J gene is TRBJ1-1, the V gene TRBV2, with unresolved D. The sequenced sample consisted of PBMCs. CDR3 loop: CASKTENTEAFF. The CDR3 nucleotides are TGTGCCAGCAAGACTGAGAACACTGAAGCTTTCTTT.